Listed below are T cell receptor beta chains from one sample, sequenced in a study of T cells after yellow fever vaccination. TCRdb used MiXCR to reprocess the 5' RACE reads, holding one entry per CDR3 protein. Counted here are hundreds of thousands of distinct CDR3 sequences, roughly an eighth occurring once; the ten biggest clones make up more than 13%. Specimen: PBMCs, collected on the day of the yellow fever booster vaccination. The receptor set was obtained from a man aged 30 to 45 who received the YFV17D yellow fever vaccine. Each CDR3 is given with its conserved first and last residue. The D gene is left open where the match is weak. Clone size is stated in some rows and not others, as once, few, many or a class when expanded.

TRBV20-1	.	TRBJ1-5	few	CSALGEPQHF	TGCAGTGCGCTCGGAGAGCCCCAGCATTTT
TRBV27	TRBD1	TRBJ1-1	.	CASRINRDRGVNTEAFF	TGTGCCAGCAGAATAAACCGGGACAGGGGAGTGAACACTGAAGCTTTCTTT
TRBV6-1	TRBD1	TRBJ1-2	few	CASSPRQGLGPNGYTF	TGTGCCAGCAGCCCTCGACAGGGCTTAGGTCCCAATGGCTACACCTTC
TRBV7-2	TRBD2	TRBJ2-7	few	CASRRSGINYEQYF	TGTGCCAGCAGAAGAAGCGGGATCAACTACGAGCAGTACTTC
TRBV5-1	TRBD2	TRBJ2-1	few	CASSFTPLAGAYNEQFF	TGCGCCAGCAGTTTTACCCCACTAGCGGGAGCCTACAATGAGCAGTTCTTC
TRBV6-6	.	TRBJ1-2	.	CASSYVSNYGYTF	TGTGCCAGCAGTTACGTCAGTAACTATGGCTACACCTTC
TRBV3-1	TRBD2	TRBJ2-7	.	CASSPRGAGIPYEQYF	TGTGCCAGCAGCCCGAGAGGAGCGGGAATACCCTACGAGCAGTACTTC
TRBV28	TRBD2	TRBJ2-1	few	CASSRTSGSPNNEQFF	TGTGCCAGCAGCCGGACTAGCGGGAGTCCCAACAATGAGCAGTTCTTC
TRBV4-3	.	TRBJ1-2	few	CASSRADGNYGYTF	TGCGCCAGCAGCCGAGCGGACGGGAACTATGGCTACACCTTC
TRBV5-1	.	TRBJ1-4	.	CASRDSANEKLFF	TGCGCCAGCAGGGACAGCGCTAATGAAAAACTGTTTTTT